These 26 T cell receptor beta chains were all obtained from the same sample, sequenced in a study of OX40 agonist ivuxolimab in advanced cancers. TCRdb keeps only in-frame clones here, not all; method: immunoSEQ multiplex PCR. This sample has 50,000 or so clones, with approximately 85% found just once. The input for sequencing was CD4+ or CD8+ T cells sorted from blood, taken in a trial of the OX40 agonist ivuxolimab. The receptors shown here come from an adult with an advanced solid tumor such as melanoma, head and neck, liver or kidney cancer.

V gene TRBV28 combines with J gene TRBJ1-2; TRBD1 agrees at 9 bases. The trim removed 8 bases at V and 7 bases at J, leaving 11 bases unmatched. In germline, CDR1 is MDHEN, CDR2 SYDVKM. The CDR3 is 14 residues long. The CDR3 protein is CASGITGGAGGYTF. The CDR3 DNA follows: TGTGCCAGCGGTATAACAGGGGGCGCGGGTGGCTACACCTTC.

This sequence joins TRBV7-9 and TRBJ1-1; 7 nucleotides match TRBD1. Losses at the gene ends were 4 bases for V and 5 bases for J; bases not matched to a gene: 4. The length of the CDR3 is 13 residues. Germline V gene sequence: CDR1 SEHNR, CDR2 FQNEAQ (reference sequence). CDR3 in amino acids: CASSWTGLTEAFF. The CDR3 nucleotides are TGTGCCAGCAGCTGGACAGGTTTGACTGAAGCTTTCTTT. Variable domain in full (rest from reference TRBV7-9 and TRBJ1-1): DTGVSQNPRHKITKRGQNVTFRCDPISEHNRLYWYRQTLGQGPEFLTYFQNEAQLEKSRLLSDRFSAERPKGSFSTLEIQRTEQGDSAMYLCASSWTGLTEAFFGQGTRLTVV.

The chain links TRBV19 to TRBJ1-3; D is undetermined. Germline V CDR1 and CDR2: LNHDA, SQIVND (reference sequence). V was shortened by 4 bases and J by 2 bases, with 12 bases between the two germline ends. The CDR3 runs 15 residues. CDR3 loop: CASSTTRVAGNTIYF. DNA for the CDR3: TGTGCCAGTAGTACTACTAGGGTGGCTGGAAACACCATATATTTT.

As to this clone: The junction departs from the called germline gene at one end, perhaps through a read error. This chain uses TRBV7-7 with TRBJ2-1; D possibly uses TRBD1 or TRBD2 (5 bases each). This CDR3 comprises 13 residues. The V gene's germline CDR1 is SSHAT and CDR2 FNYEAQ (reference sequence). The CDR3 DNA follows: TGTGCTAGCAGCTTAGCGCTAGGGGTTGAGCAGTTCTTC. Protein sequence: CASSLALGVEQFF.

V and J are TRBV6-1 and TRBJ2-5; maybe TRBD1 (6 bases). This CDR3 region has 15 residues. The germline V gene has CDR1 MNHNS and CDR2 SASEGT. Trimming removed 4 bases at V and 3 bases at J, with 15 bases between. CDR3 sequence (DNA): TGTGCCAGCAGTGTCAGGGTGGGACACAAAGAGACCCAGTACTTC. As protein: CASSVRVGHKETQYF.

V is TRBV5-6 and J is TRBJ1-1; D unclear. V was shortened by 4 bases and J by 1 base, with 11 bases between the two germline ends. This CDR3 is 14 amino acids long. Germline V gene sequence: CDR1 SGHDT, CDR2 YYEEEE. As DNA, the CDR3 is TGTGCCAGCAGCCCCCTTAGGGAGAACACTGAAGCTTTCTTT. Translating gives CASSPLRENTEAFF.

The V gene is TRBV10-2, the J gene TRBJ1-4; 8 positions agree with TRBD1. Germline V gene sequence: CDR1 WSHSY, CDR2 SAAADI. V was pared by 5 bases and J by 7 bases, with 6 bases of the junction left unmatched. This CDR3 has 14 residues. The CDR3 DNA sequence: TGCGCCAGCAGTTCAGGGGGCGCGGGTGAAAAACTGTTTTTT. Its translation is CASSSGGAGEKLFF.

V gene TRBV30 combines with J gene TRBJ2-3; D assignment may be TRBD1 or TRBD2 (5 bases each). The CDR3 spans 11 residues. V was pared by 3 bases and J by 4 bases, with 5 bases between. The germline V gene encodes CDR1 GTSNPN and CDR2 SVGIG (reference sequence). CDR3 in amino acids: CAWRGADTQYF. The CDR3 region has the DNA TGTGCCTGGAGGGGGGCAGATACGCAGTATTTT.

The rearrangement uses TRBV6-1 and TRBJ1-1; no clear D gene. Germline CDR1 is MNHNS and CDR2 is SASEGT. With 8 bases removed from V and 1 base from J, the gap between germline ends came to 14 bases. The CDR3 spans 14 residues. The CDR3 DNA follows: TGTGCCAGCTCGCTATCCAGACAGAACACTGAAGCTTTCTTT. Protein: CASSLSRQNTEAFF.

The chain recombines TRBV7-2 with TRBJ2-5; D remains ambiguous. Germline CDR1 and CDR2: SGHTA and FQGNSA. This CDR3 is built from 13 residues. Deletions cut 5 bases from V and 4 bases from J, with 11 bases between. The CDR3 reads CASSQPVSETQYF. The CDR3 DNA sequence: TGTGCCAGCAGCCAACCGGTCTCAGAGACCCAGTACTTC.

This chain connects TRBV27 to TRBJ2-2; D ambiguous. This CDR3 spans 14 amino acids. V was trimmed by 5 bases and J by 1 base, leaving 8 bases between them. Per the germline V gene, CDR1 is MNHEY and CDR2 is SMNVEV (reference sequence). This CDR3 is CASSLIRNTGELFF. CDR3 DNA sequence: TGTGCCAGCAGTCTCATCCGGAACACCGGGGAGCTGTTTTTT.

This clone was observed a handful of times. The rearrangement uses TRBV7-2 and TRBJ2-3, with 9 bases lining up with TRBD2. The CDR3 consists of 16 residues. Germline V gives CDR1 SGHTA, CDR2 FQGNSA. V lost 3 bases, J lost 2 bases, and 6 bases stayed unmatched. The CDR3 spells CASSFQRGDFTDTQYF. Here the CDR3 DNA reads TGTGCCAGCAGCTTCCAGCGGGGGGACTTCACAGATACGCAGTATTTT.

The chain joins TRBV7-2 to TRBJ2-2; 13 bases match TRBD2. V lost 5 bases to trimming and J lost 8 bases; unmatched junction nucleotides: 5. Germline V gene sequence: CDR1 SGHTA, CDR2 FQGNSA. The CDR3 covers 15 residues. The CDR3 here is CASSPGLAGQGELFF. The CDR3 region has the DNA TGTGCCAGCAGCCCGGGACTAGCGGGACAGGGGGAGCTGTTTTTT.

J is TRBJ1-1 and V is TRBV7-9; possibly TRBD1 for D (6 bases). The CDR3 spans 13 residues. Trimming shortened V by 5 bases and J by 8 bases, and 15 bases separated the two germline ends. Per germline, CDR1 SEHNR and CDR2 FQNEAQ (reference sequence). The CDR3 region has the DNA TGTGCCAGCAGCCGAGACAGGCCGAGCGAAGCTTTCTTT. Its protein product is CASSRDRPSEAFF.

The chain uses TRBV9 and TRBJ2-1; 7 bases map to TRBD1. V trimming: 4 bases; J trimming: 5 bases; junction bases outside the gene matches: 9. The CDR3 totals 15 residues. Germline V gives CDR1 SGDLS, CDR2 YYNGEE. The CDR3 coding sequence is TGTGCCAGCAGCCCAAGGGGGACAGATAACAATGAGCAGTTCTTC. Amino acids: CASSPRGTDNNEQFF.

J is TRBJ2-4 and V is TRBV5-4; TRBD1 aligns across 7 bases. J gave up 3 bases and V 0 bases, and 3 bases lay outside the gene matches. In germline, CDR1 is SGHNT, CDR2 YYREEE (reference sequence). This CDR3 has 15 residues. In DNA, the CDR3 is TGTGCCAGCAGCTTGGGACAGGGAGTCAAAAACATTCAGTACTTC. Protein sequence: CASSLGQGVKNIQYF. The entire variable domain, with the rest obtained from reference TRBV5-4 and TRBJ2-4, is as follows: ETGVTQSPTHLIKTRGQQVTLRCSSQSGHNTVSWYQQALGQGPQFIFQYYREEENGRGNFPPRFSGLQFPNYSSELNVNALELDDSALYLCASSLGQGVKNIQYFGAGTRLSVL.

The chain is built from TRBV7-2 and TRBJ2-1, with 7 bases that match TRBD1. The junction had 4 bases not matched to a gene; V was cut back by 5 bases and J by 6 bases. The CDR3 consists of 13 residues. The germline gives CDR1 SGHTA, CDR2 FQGNSA. The CDR3 reads CASSLTGFNEQFF. In nucleotides, the CDR3 is TGTGCCAGCAGCCTGACAGGGTTCAATGAGCAGTTCTTC.

V is TRBV5-4 and J is TRBJ1-1; tentative D call: TRBD1 (6 bases). The V and J ends lost 4 bases and 6 bases respectively, with 10 bases between them. The CDR3 contains 12 residues. Germline assignment: CDR1 SGHNT and CDR2 YYREEE (reference sequence). This CDR3 reads CASSLEGAEAFF. The CDR3 DNA is TGTGCCAGCAGCCTGGAGGGGGCTGAAGCTTTCTTT.

The V gene is TRBV7-9, the J gene TRBJ2-1; 14 nucleotides align to TRBD2. The CDR3 length is 13 residues. Trimming took 8 bases from V and 9 from J; bases not matched to a gene: 3. The germline gives CDR1 SEHNR, CDR2 FQNEAQ (reference sequence). The CDR3 DNA is TGTGCCAGCGGGACTAGCGGGAGTTTTGAGCAGTTCTTC. Protein product: CASGTSGSFEQFF.

The chain has TRBV12-5 and TRBJ2-2; 7 nucleotides match TRBD2. This CDR3 has 14 residues. The V and J ends lost 6 bases and 9 bases, in that order; junction bases with no gene match: 10. Germline values: CDR1 LGHNT, CDR2 FRNRAP. The CDR3 nucleotides read TGTGCTAGTGGACCTAGCGGTAGGGTCTGGGAGCTGTTTTTT. It specifies CASGPSGRVWELFF.

The V gene is TRBV10-3, the J gene TRBJ2-3; tentatively, D is TRBD2 (5 bases). The CDR3 is made up of 16 amino acids. Trimming left V 0 bases short and J 0 bases short, with 10 bases between. The germline V gene has CDR1 ENHRY and CDR2 SYGVKD. The CDR3 nucleotides are TGTGCCATCAGTGAGTCGATACGCGGGAGCACAGATACGCAGTATTTT. Translated: CAISESIRGSTDTQYF.

This rearrangement joins TRBV10-3 to TRBJ1-1, with 8 nucleotides matching TRBD1. The ends lost 10 bases at V and 8 bases at J; junction bases unmatched: 15. This CDR3 is 14 amino acids long. The V gene's germline CDR1 is ENHRY and CDR2 SYGVKD. CDR3 residues: CATTSGQGEGEAFF. DNA for the CDR3: TGTGCCACCACGAGTGGACAGGGAGAGGGGGAAGCTTTCTTT.

V and J are TRBV28 and TRBJ2-1; TRBD2 matches at 12 bases. J lost 7 bases, V lost 1 base, and 8 bases had no gene match. Germline assignment: CDR1 MDHEN and CDR2 SYDVKM. The CDR3 extends over 17 amino acids. CDR3: CASSLFLAGGLKNEQFF. CDR3 nucleotide sequence: TGTGCCAGCAGTTTATTTCTAGCGGGGGGGCTCAAGAATGAGCAGTTCTTC.

This chain connects TRBV19 to TRBJ2-1; 12 nucleotides align to TRBD1. This CDR3 is built from 16 residues. Germline lookup yields CDR1 LNHDA and CDR2 SQIVND (reference sequence). V was pared by 4 bases and J by 7 bases, with 8 bases of the junction left unmatched. The CDR3 DNA sequence: TGTGCCAGTAGTAAGAGACCGGGACAGGGGGCTAATGAGCAGTTCTTC. Encoded protein: CASSKRPGQGANEQFF.

V and J are TRBV7-2 and TRBJ2-3; no firm D call. The CDR3 spans 13 residues. The germline V gene encodes CDR1 SGHTA and CDR2 FQGNSA. The V and J ends lost 3 bases and 1 base respectively, with 5 bases between them. As DNA, the CDR3 is TGTGCCAGCAGCTTCTCCCGCACAGATACGCAGTATTTT. Translation gives CASSFSRTDTQYF. Filled out from reference TRBV7-2 and TRBJ2-3, the complete variable domain reads GAGVSQSPSNKVTEKGKDVELRCDPISGHTALYWYRQSLGQGLEFLIYFQGNSAPDKSGLPSDRFSAERTGGSVSTLTIQRTQQEDSAVYLCASSFSRTDTQYFGPGTRLTVL.

The genes are TRBV2 and TRBJ1-5; D uncertain. V was cut by 4 bases and J by 2 bases, with 6 bases left in between. The CDR3 runs 13 residues. Germline V gene lookup returns CDR1 SNHLY and CDR2 FYNNEI. The CDR3 spells CASSVGGNQPQHF. The CDR3 bases are TGTGCCAGCAGTGTAGGCGGCAATCAGCCCCAGCATTTT. The complete variable domain, with remaining parts taken from reference TRBV2 and TRBJ1-5, reads EPEVTQTPSHQVTQMGQEVILRCVPISNHLYFYWYRQILGQKVEFLVSFYNNEISEKSEIFDDQFSVERPDGSNFTLKIRSTKLEDSAMYFCASSVGGNQPQHFGDGTRLSIL.